This note documents a single T cell receptor beta chain sequence. The sample belongs to a study of blood T cell repertoires in COVID-19. Study details: Spain, Italy and the United States supplied samples that represented acute and convalescent COVID-19. The analysed material was cDNA or gDNA that came from T cells, B-cell-depleted T cells, or PBMCs.

Original handling: Reference gene primer amplification gave nucleated cell count estimates. Repertoires were generated with immunoSEQ multiplex PCR, while TCRdb's copy carries only in-frame clones and drops some. V and J calls and clone size follow that table, whereas D and trimming were derived from the DNA. In the table there are roughly 350,000 clones, 75% to 90% of which are singletons. CDR1 is MNHEY and CDR2 is SMNVEV in the germline V gene (reference sequence). The length of the CDR3 is 15 residues. J gave up 7 bases and V 7 bases, and 11 bases lay outside the gene matches. The sequence was obtained from a woman in her late teens or twenties with acute or convalescent COVID-19. The chain combines TRBV27 with TRBJ2-2, with 8 bases identical to TRBD1. Sequenced: peripheral blood. The CDR3 DNA reads TGTGCCAGCACCCTCGGCCAGGGGGCAGGCGGGGAGCTGTTTTTT. It codes for CASTLGQGAGGELFF.